This T cell receptor (beta chain) stems from a study of shared clonotypes between healthy human individuals. Naive-designated CD8 cells lacked CD45RO, were positively enriched for CCR7, and omitted terminally differentiated effector memory CD45RA+ cells. Germline CDR1 is MNHNY and CDR2 is SVGAGI (reference sequence). The CDR3 loop spans 15 amino acids. Trimming pared 2 bases from V and 4 bases from J, leaving 14 bases between. The method was immunoSEQ multiplex PCR; TCRdb's version includes in-frame clones alone and lacks a portion of them. The sample carries approximately 2,000,000 clones, 93% recorded once.

The source is a man younger than 35 in good health. Some clones in this sample may be carry-over from other donors' samples. Sequencing used naive CD8+ T cells from PBMCs. V gene TRBV6-6 combines with J gene TRBJ1-2; perhaps TRBD1 as D (5 bases). The CDR3 DNA reads TGTGCCAGCAGTTACGAGGGGCCTACCCGCTATGGCTACACCTTC. It translates to CASSYEGPTRYGYTF.